The 3 T cell receptor beta chains below all came from one sample that was sequenced in a study of T-cell reconstitution after alpha-beta-depleted transplantation in children. Unique molecular identifiers were incorporated during preparation of the TCRbeta library. MiXCR, applied by TCRdb to the PCR reads, yields one record per CDR3 protein. The sample shows approximately 490,000 distinct CDR3 sequences, approximately 12% of them seen only once. This specimen was PBMCs from the stem cell graft donor, taken from the stem cell graft. The receptors stem from a human donor who donated a stem cell graft to a child with combined immunodeficiency.

This clonotype occurred many times. The V call is TRBV12-3 or TRBV12-4, the J call TRBJ2-3; no firm D call. The CDR3 has 11 amino acids. Deletions cut 5 bases from V and 4 bases from J, with 4 bases between. CDR3 amino acids: CASSKADTQYF. CDR3 in DNA: TGTGCCAGCAGTAAGGCAGATACGCAGTATTTT.

The chain links TRBV10-3 to TRBJ1-2, with 10 bases lining up with TRBD1. There are 14 residues in the CDR3. Per the germline V gene, CDR1 is ENHRY and CDR2 is SYGVKD. The trim removed 4 bases at V and 6 bases at J, leaving 5 bases unmatched. The CDR3 loop reads CAISGGQGENGYTF. The CDR3 DNA follows: TGTGCCATCAGTGGAGGACAGGGGGAAAATGGCTACACCTTC.

This chain connects TRBV6-1 to TRBJ1-1, with 7 bases identical to TRBD1. J gave up 5 bases and V 7 bases, and 10 bases lay outside the gene matches. The CDR3 is 14 residues long. CDR1 and CDR2 (germline): MNHNS, SASEGT. The CDR3 reads CASIATGLGTEAFF. CDR3 DNA sequence: TGTGCCAGCATTGCGACAGGGCTTGGAACTGAAGCTTTCTTT.